This TCR beta chain derives from a study of T cells in Graves' hyperthyroidism and ophthalmopathy. About the study: Blood from the periphery was taken at initial diagnosis, before any treatment.

Using RNA transcripts as the source, TCR beta CDR3 regions were amplified. An initial round of RT-PCR targeting the TCR CDR3 relied on the HTBI primer set. TCRdb re-called the multiplex PCR reads with MiXCR, one entry per CDR3 protein. The repertoire holds 96,000 or so distinct CDR3 sequences, with about half as singletons. This clonotype was counted at least ten times. Material for sequencing was blood. The clonotype originates from a woman aged 40 to 50 with Graves' hyperthyroidism.

CDR3 coding DNA: TGCGCCAGCAGCTTGGCCGTGAACACTGAAGCTTTCTTT. This gives the protein CASSLAVNTEAFF. V and J are TRBV5-1 and TRBJ1-1; D gene unclear. CDR1 is SGHRS, CDR2 YFSETQ, per germline. The CDR3 has 13 residues. V lost 0 bases, J lost 0 bases, and 3 bases lay in between.